These 19 T cell receptor beta chains share one sample of origin, sequenced in a study of blood T cell repertoires in COVID-19. Sequencing was performed with immunoSEQ multiplex PCR; in TCRdb, only in-frame clones are kept and a portion is missing. The sample comprises some 190,000 clones, approximately 81% of which are singletons, and about a fifth rests with the top ten. Sequencing input: peripheral blood. These receptor sequences come from a human donor in a cohort sampled during active COVID-19.

V and J are TRBV7-3 and TRBJ1-5, with a possible D match to TRBD1 (5 bases). Per the germline V gene, CDR1 is SGHTA and CDR2 is FQGTGA. V lost 5 bases to trimming and J lost 4 bases, with 9 bases between them. CDR3 size: 13 residues. DNA for the CDR3: TGTGCCAGCAGCCGCGACAGAAATCAGCCCCAGCATTTT. Its protein product is CASSRDRNQPQHF.

A remark on this clone: Additional DNA sequences in this sample encode the identical CDR3. The chain couples TRBV6-6 to TRBJ1-1, with D maybe TRBD1 (6 bases). CDR3 size: 11 residues. Germline assignment: CDR1 MNHNY and CDR2 SVGAGI (reference sequence). Trimming cost V 5 bases and J 8 bases, with 9 bases left between them. In DNA form, the CDR3 reads TGTGCCAGCAGTCGACAGGCGGAAGCTTTCTTT. Translating it yields CASSRQAEAFF.

The chain combines TRBV4-2 with TRBJ2-5, with D tentatively TRBD2 (5 bases). This CDR3 has 16 amino acids. V shed 3 bases and J shed 5 bases, with 19 bases lying between them. Looked up from germline, CDR1 is LGHNA and CDR2 is YNFKEQ. For the CDR3, the DNA is TGTGCCAGCAGCCAGTACGGGGTAGTTCAATCGGAGACCCAGTACTTC. This codes for CASSQYGVVQSETQYF.

This sequence joins TRBV7-2 and TRBJ2-2; 8 nucleotides match TRBD1. Germline V gene sequence: CDR1 SGHTA, CDR2 FQGNSA. The CDR3 loop spans 18 amino acids. With 4 bases clipped from V and 4 bases from J, the junction kept 14 bases outside the gene matches. CDR3 amino acids: CASSSGPVGQGTTGELFF. In nucleotides, the CDR3 is TGTGCCAGCAGCTCGGGGCCGGTAGGACAGGGCACCACCGGGGAGCTGTTTTTT. The full variable domain, completed using reference TRBV7-2 and TRBJ2-2, is GAGVSQSPSNKVTEKGKDVELRCDPISGHTALYWYRQSLGQGLEFLIYFQGNSAPDKSGLPSDRFSAERTGGSVSTLTIQRTQQEDSAVYLCASSSGPVGQGTTGELFFGEGSRLTVL.

The chain links TRBV4-2 to TRBJ2-5; tentatively, D is TRBD2 (5 bases). V was cut by 0 bases and J by 0 bases, with 20 bases left in between. CDR3 length equals 19 residues. Per germline, CDR1 LGHNA and CDR2 YNFKEQ. This chain's CDR3 is CASSQDQVAGRGYQETQYF. In DNA, the CDR3 is TGTGCCAGCAGCCAAGATCAGGTAGCTGGAAGAGGGTACCAAGAGACCCAGTACTTC.

A single count supports this clone. The chain uses TRBV5-1 and TRBJ1-6, with a tentative D call TRBD1 (5 bases). Germline values: CDR1 SGHRS, CDR2 YFSETQ. Trimming pared 5 bases from V and 7 bases from J, leaving 13 bases between. The CDR3 has 14 amino acids. The CDR3 nucleotides are TGCGCCAGCAGGCGGAACCAGGGAAATTCACCCCTCCACTTT. It specifies CASRRNQGNSPLHF.

V and J are TRBV10-3 and TRBJ2-5; 12 bases map to TRBD1. CDR1 and CDR2 (germline): ENHRY, SYGVKD. J gave up 4 bases and V 2 bases, and 5 bases lay outside the gene matches. The length of the CDR3 is 16 residues. CDR3 coding DNA: TGTGCCATCAGTGAGCCGGGACAGGGGGCGGGAGAGACCCAGTACTTC. Its translation is CAISEPGQGAGETQYF.

This clone was detected ten times or more. The chain carries TRBV19 and TRBJ2-5; D gene uncertain. V lost 7 bases and J 4 bases, leaving 13 bases between the germline ends. The germline CDR1 and CDR2 sequences are LNHDA and SQIVND (reference sequence). The CDR3 extends over 13 amino acids. CDR3 coding DNA: TGTGCCAGTAAAGATCAAGTTAGAGAGACCCAGTACTTC. Amino acid sequence: CASKDQVRETQYF.

The chain has TRBV6-1 and TRBJ2-4; unclear D gene. Germline-derived CDR1 and CDR2 are MNHNS and SASEGT. This CDR3 region has 14 residues. Trimming pared 3 bases from V and 1 base from J, leaving 7 bases between. The CDR3 DNA reads TGTGCCAGCAGTGAGGTCAGGGCCAAAAACATTCAGTACTTC. This gives the protein CASSEVRAKNIQYF.

The chain recombines TRBV5-1 with TRBJ1-2; D is ambiguous. From germline, CDR1 is SGHRS and CDR2 YFSETQ. Trimming took 0 bases from V and 4 from J, leaving 13 bases between them. The CDR3 is made up of 15 amino acids. The CDR3: CASSLASGLGYGYTF. CDR3 in DNA: TGCGCCAGCAGCTTGGCTTCGGGTCTCGGCTATGGCTACACCTTC.

V usage is TRBV6-5 and J usage is TRBJ1-4; 9 positions match TRBD1. Germline CDR1 is MNHEY and CDR2 is SVGAGI. V lost 6 bases and J lost 2; bases outside the gene matches: 1. The CDR3 is made up of 14 amino acids. In DNA, the CDR3 is TGTGCCAGCAGCGGACAGGGGACTAATGAAAAACTGTTTTTT. Translating gives CASSGQGTNEKLFF.

The V call is TRBV18, the J call TRBJ1-1; D ambiguous. Between the trimmed V and J ends, which lost 1 base and 1 base, there was a span of 10 bases. The CDR3 covers 15 residues. Germline lookup yields CDR1 KGHSH and CDR2 LQKENI. The DNA for the CDR3 is TGTGCCAGCTCACCACTCCCCCACACGAACACTGAAGCTTTCTTT. Amino acids: CASSPLPHTNTEAFF.

The chain links TRBV3-1 (or the pseudogene TRBV3-2) to TRBJ1-1; a possible D gene is TRBD1 (6 bases). CDR3 length equals 14 residues. Trimming left V 6 bases short and J 4 bases short, with 15 bases between. Germline values: CDR1 LGHDT, CDR2 YNNKEL (reference sequence). As DNA, the CDR3 is TGTGCCAGCAGTCGCCAGGGGCAGGGCACTGAAGCTTTCTTT. It yields the protein CASSRQGQGTEAFF.

This chain links TRBV28 with TRBJ1-2; the D gene is possibly TRBD1 (6 bases). Trimming stripped 1 base from V and 8 bases from J, with 14 bases between. The V gene's germline CDR1 is MDHEN and CDR2 SYDVKM. The CDR3 sequence is 14 residues long. CDR3 loop: CASSLLMDSDGYTF. CDR3 DNA sequence: TGTGCCAGCAGTTTATTAATGGACAGCGACGGCTACACCTTC.

This sequence joins TRBV5-1 and TRBJ2-7, with 9 bases identical to TRBD1. The CDR3 extends over 16 amino acids. Germline CDR1 is SGHRS and CDR2 is YFSETQ. V lost 0 bases to trimming and J lost 5 bases; unmatched junction nucleotides: 9. CDR3 loop: CASSLDRGRFIDEQYF. The CDR3 nucleotides are TGCGCCAGCAGCTTGGACAGGGGGCGTTTCATCGACGAGCAGTACTTC.

The CDR3 loop reads CASSLRGNEKLFF. The DNA for the CDR3 is TGTGCCAGCAGCTTACGCGGAAATGAAAAACTGTTTTTT. The rearrangement uses TRBV11-2 and TRBJ1-4; D call uncertain. CDR1 is SGHAT, CDR2 FQNNGV, per germline. The CDR3 contains 13 residues. V was clipped by 2 bases and J by 5 bases, with 6 bases between them. Using reference TRBV11-2 and TRBJ1-4 for the parts outside the CDR3, the full variable domain is EAGVAQSPRYKIIEKRQSVAFWCNPISGHATLYWYQQILGQGPKLLIQFQNNGVVDDSQLPKDRFSAERLKGVDSTLKIQPAKLEDSAVYLCASSLRGNEKLFFGSGTQLSVL.

The CDR3 region has the DNA TGTGCCAGCAGTTTAAGGGGGCTAGCGGGAGCAGATACGCAGTATTTT. Translated: CASSLRGLAGADTQYF. This chain joins TRBV28 and TRBJ2-3, with 10 positions matching TRBD2. Germline-derived CDR1 and CDR2 are MDHEN and SYDVKM. The CDR3 has 16 amino acids. V was clipped by 2 bases and J by 4 bases; unmatched bases: 6.

The V call is TRBV29-1, the J call TRBJ1-4; 9 bases align to TRBD1. Germline-derived CDR1 and CDR2 are SQVTM and ANQGSEA. This CDR3 has 12 residues. Trimming took 7 bases from V and 6 from J; bases not matched to a gene: 3. CDR3 loop: CSAGQGYEKLFF. The CDR3 DNA sequence: TGCAGCGCCGGACAGGGGTATGAAAAACTGTTTTTT.

CDR3 loop: CASRIIRQGNTGELFF. The DNA for the CDR3 is TGTGCCAGTAGGATCATAAGACAGGGTAACACCGGGGAGCTGTTTTTT. The V call is TRBV19, the J call TRBJ2-2; 7 nucleotides match TRBD1. This CDR3 region has 16 residues. The trim removed 6 bases at V and 2 bases at J, leaving 9 bases unmatched. CDR1 is LNHDA, CDR2 SQIVND, per germline (reference sequence).